The sequence of this T cell receptor beta chain was determined in a study of cytomegalovirus exposure and HLA in healthy donors. With 60 Vbeta and 13 Jbeta primers, the PCR was carried out. TCRdb keeps only in-frame clones here, not all; method: immunoSEQ multiplex PCR. This sample yields about 210,000 clones, of which 82% are seen a single time; approximately 5.7% belongs to the top ten. About this clone: Its specificity is not known.

Study-wide results and limits: The likely explanation for a cluster of highly shared sequence variants was sequencing artifact. Data from an earlier analysis indicated that most TCR beta V segments were productive either about 87% or about 30% of the time. In most subjects, TCR beta sequences reportedly gave accurate predictions of HLA-A and HLA-B alleles.

CDR1 and CDR2 from the germline V gene are SGHTA and FQGNSA. V lost 5 bases to trimming and J lost 3 bases; unmatched junction nucleotides: 7. The CDR3 extends over 15 amino acids. This sequence was found in a man aged 40-55 years in good health and CMV-seropositive. The sequenced sample consisted of PBMCs. V is TRBV7-2 and J is TRBJ2-7; 10 bases are shared with TRBD1. CDR3 in DNA: TGTGCCAGCAGCAGTTGGACAGGGGGAGGCTACGAGCAGTACTTC. It is translated as CASSSWTGGGYEQYF.